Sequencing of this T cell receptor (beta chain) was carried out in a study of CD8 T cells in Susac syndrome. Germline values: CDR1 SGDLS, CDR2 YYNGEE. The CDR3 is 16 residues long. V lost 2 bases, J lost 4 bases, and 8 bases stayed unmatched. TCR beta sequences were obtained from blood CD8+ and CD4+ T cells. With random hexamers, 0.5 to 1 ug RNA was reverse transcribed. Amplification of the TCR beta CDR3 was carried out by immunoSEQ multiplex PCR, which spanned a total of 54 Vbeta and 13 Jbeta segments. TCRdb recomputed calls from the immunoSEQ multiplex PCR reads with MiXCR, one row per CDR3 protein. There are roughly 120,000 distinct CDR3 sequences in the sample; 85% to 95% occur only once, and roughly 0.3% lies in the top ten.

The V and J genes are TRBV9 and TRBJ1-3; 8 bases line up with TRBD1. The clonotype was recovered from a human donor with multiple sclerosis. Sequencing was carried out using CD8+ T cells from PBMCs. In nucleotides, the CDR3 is TGTGCCAGCAGCGTGGACAGGGAAACGCGGGGAAACACCATATATTTT. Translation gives CASSVDRETRGNTIYF.